Listed here is a single T cell receptor (beta chain). The CDR3 covers 15 residues. Trimming took 5 bases from V and 4 from J; bases not matched to a gene: 5. In germline, CDR1 is MNHEY, CDR2 SVGAGI. The data are from a study of blood T cell repertoires in COVID-19. About the research overall: From the United States, Italy and Spain came samples of acute and convalescent COVID-19. T cells, B-cell-depleted T cells, or PBMCs supplied cDNA or gDNA.

Original processing notes: By means of reference gene primer amplification, nucleated cell counts were estimated. Data came from immunoSEQ multiplex PCR; TCRdb stores just in-frame clones and leaves some out. V and J calls and clone size are as listed in that table; D and trimming were resolved from the DNA. This sample has approximately 300,000 clones, with about nine tenths found just once. Sequences were obtained from peripheral blood. This sequence was found in a man aged 18 to 35 with active or convalescent COVID-19. The chain has TRBV6-5 and TRBJ2-3, with 11 bases that match TRBD2. CDR3 sequence (DNA): TGTGCCAGCAGTAGAAGTAGCGGGGGGGCAGATACGCAGTATTTT. Encoded protein: CASSRSSGGADTQYF.